This TCR beta chain was documented in a study of CD8 T cells in ankylosing spondylitis (dated by TCRdb to about 2017). Broadly, across the study: T cell receptor beta repertoires were profiled in healthy donors and ankylosing spondylitis patients so that disease-linked TCR variants could be found. Samples of peripheral blood were taken, and for ankylosing spondylitis patients, synovial fluid was collected as well. In total, the full study cohort was made up of some 100 healthy donors and 25 ankylosing spondylitis patients.

There are 15 amino acids in the CDR3, from cysteine to phenylalanine inclusive. The DNA shown is the 45-base CDR3, in frame from base 1. V trim: 7 bases; J trim: 1 base; unmatched bases: 5. The instrument was an Illumina HiSeq 2500. Quantitative 5'-RACE with molecular barcodes was used to prepare TCR beta libraries. In the source study's methods: Disease-linked TCR variants were identified with a new computational method built on a probabilistic model of VDJ rearrangement. TCRdb ran its own pipeline on the public reads, namely fastp trimming at Q25 and MiXCR clone calling, and kept in-frame beta chains. Rows are combined by CDR3 protein, so each entry shows the most common genes and DNA. The V and J calls and clone size come from TCRdb's table, not from the authors' own analysis. The sample table lists about 360,000 distinct CDR3 sequences, roughly 15% of them with a count of one. Approximately 0.99% of the sample belongs to the ten largest clones.

On the study overall, not on this receptor specifically: Blood from ankylosing spondylitis patients appeared to be characterized by a TCR beta motif composed of 7 to 9 highly homologous amino acid variants. The disease-linked clones were reported to be significantly enriched in matched synovial fluid samples from ankylosing spondylitis patients. The disease-linked clones had a CD8+ phenotype and were found at relatively low frequencies in peripheral blood. Some of the motif variants had been reported before in the synovial fluid and blood of reactive arthritis patients, a finding that suggests common disease-initiation mechanisms.

This clonotype turned up a few times. The specificity of this receptor is unknown. No quality values exist for individual bases; no much larger clone is one base distant. The clonotype comes from a male donor with ankylosing spondylitis or in good health (not recorded which). The chain uses TRBV12-3 or TRBV12-4 and TRBJ2-3, and 10 junction bases match TRBD1. Sequenced input: blood, either unsorted or a sorted T cell fraction (not recorded which). The sequence in DNA is TGTGCCAGCACCTGGGGGACAGGGGGCACAGATACGCAGTATTTT. Its amino acids are CASTWGTGGTDTQYF.